This T cell receptor beta chain emerged from a study of post-analysis software for immune sequencing data. Study-level information: The study covered relapsing-remitting, secondary progressive and progressive-relapsing courses of multiple sclerosis. General study points: Included in a set of roughly 5 TRBV segments more frequent in patients than controls were TRBV5-6, TRBV5-1 and TRBV20-1.

The V and J ends lost 2 bases and 11 bases, in that order; junction bases with no gene match: 8. This CDR3 spans 15 amino acids. CDR1 is KGHSH and CDR2 is LQKENI in the germline V gene. Notes on this clonotype: The antigen remains undetermined. With a much larger clone just one base away, this may be a read error.

Prepared libraries of TCR beta cDNA carried unique molecular identifiers. T cells, roughly 0.95 to 10 million of them, yielded 500,000 to 600,000 cDNA molecules. TCRdb reprocessed the PCR reads via MiXCR and lists one record per CDR3 protein. The data show just over 250,000 distinct CDR3 sequences, about 38% seen once. The source is a girl aged 5 to 17 with multiple sclerosis. The source material was blood. The chain combines TRBV18 with TRBJ2-5; the match to TRBD2 covers 13 bases. The CDR3 bases are TGTGCCAGCTCACCAGGACTAGCGGGAGTTAGTGAGCAGTACTTC. It specifies CASSPGLAGVSEQYF.